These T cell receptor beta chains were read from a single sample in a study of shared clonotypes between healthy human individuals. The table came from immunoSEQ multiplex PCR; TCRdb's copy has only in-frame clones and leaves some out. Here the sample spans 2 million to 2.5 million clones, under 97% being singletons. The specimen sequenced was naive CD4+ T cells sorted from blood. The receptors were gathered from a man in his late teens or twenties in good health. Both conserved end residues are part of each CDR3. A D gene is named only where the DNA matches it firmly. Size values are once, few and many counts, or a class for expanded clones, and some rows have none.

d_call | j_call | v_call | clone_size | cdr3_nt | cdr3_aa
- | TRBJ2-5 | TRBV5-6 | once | TGTGCCAGCAGCTTACCAACGGGGGCCTCCAACTTC | CASSLPTGASNF
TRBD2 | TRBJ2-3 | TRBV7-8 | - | TGTGCCAGCAGCTTGGTAGCGGGGCGCACAGATACGCAGTATTTT | CASSLVAGRTDTQYF
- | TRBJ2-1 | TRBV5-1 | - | TGCGCCAGCAGCTTGGTAATAGGCTCCTCCGGAGAGCAGTTCTTC | CASSLVIGSSGEQFF
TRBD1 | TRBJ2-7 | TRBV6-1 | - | TGTGCCAGCACCGCCGGGACAGGGGTCTACGAGCAGTACTTC | CASTAGTGVYEQYF
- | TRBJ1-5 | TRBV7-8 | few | TGTGCCAGCAGCACCGGACAGAACAATCAGCCCCAGCATTTT | CASSTGQNNQPQHF
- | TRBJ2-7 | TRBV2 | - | TGTGCCAGCAGTGCTCAGGGACGAGAGCAGTACTTC | CASSAQGREQYF
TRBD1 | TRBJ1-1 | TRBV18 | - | TGTGCCAGCTCACCAGACAGGGGTGGGGAGACTGAAGCTTTCTTT | CASSPDRGGETEAFF
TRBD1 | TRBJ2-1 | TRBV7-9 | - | TGTGCCAGCAGCCGAGGACAGGGGACTTACAATGAGCAGTTCTTC | CASSRGQGTYNEQFF
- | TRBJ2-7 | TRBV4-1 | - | TGCGCCAGCAGCCAGGGGCCCAGAGGCTACGAGCAGTACTTC | CASSQGPRGYEQYF
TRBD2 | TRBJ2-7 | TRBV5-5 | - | TGTGCCAGCAGCTTTTCCCTAGCGGGGGGGCCCTACGAGCAGTACTTC | CASSFSLAGGPYEQYF
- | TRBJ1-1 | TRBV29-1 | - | TGCACCCCGGTCGGGGTACTGTCCGCTTTCTTT | CTPVGVLSAFF
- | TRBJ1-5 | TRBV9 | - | TGTGCCAGCAGCGTAGATTCGGACCTGAAGCCCCAGCATTTT | CASSVDSDLKPQHF
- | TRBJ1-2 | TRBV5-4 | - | TGTGCCAGCAGCTTTGGTGGCGTACAGGGAATTGCCTACACCTTC | CASSFGGVQGIAYTF
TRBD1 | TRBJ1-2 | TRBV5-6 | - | TGTGCCAGCAGCGAAGGGACAGGGGGCTCATTTTATGGCTACACCTTC | CASSEGTGGSFYGYTF
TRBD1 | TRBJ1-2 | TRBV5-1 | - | TGCGCCAGCAGCGTAGGGGGCGTGGGCTATGGCTACACCTTC | CASSVGGVGYGYTF
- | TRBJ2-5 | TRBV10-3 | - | TGTGCCATCAGCCCCAGGGGACAAGAGACCCAGTACTTC | CAISPRGQETQYF
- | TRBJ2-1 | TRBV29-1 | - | TGCAGCGTTTTAAGCGGGCTTCAGTTCTTC | CSVLSGLQFF
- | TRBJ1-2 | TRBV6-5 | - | TGTGCCAGCAGTTACTCTATACTCTATGGCTACACCTTC | CASSYSILYGYTF